This T cell receptor beta chain was documented in a study of cytomegalovirus exposure and HLA in healthy donors. Study findings and constraints: TCR beta sequences numbering roughly 16,000 were associated with HLA alleles at 0.05 false discovery rate in a later analysis.

As concerns this clone: Its antigen is still unknown.

Both 60 Vbeta primers and 13 Jbeta primers went into the PCR. The data were produced by immunoSEQ multiplex PCR, yet TCRdb's version contains in-frame clones alone and is incomplete. Of 180,000 or so clones listed, over 70% were seen once; the top ten hold roughly 1.5%. Per germline, CDR1 SGHDT and CDR2 YYEEEE. The CDR3 runs 13 residues. V was pared by 0 bases and J by 10 bases, with 13 bases between. The sequencing sample was made of PBMCs. This chain connects TRBV5-6 to TRBJ1-1; weak D call: TRBD1 (5 bases). The source of this sequence is a man between 18 and 35 years old in good health and CMV-seronegative. The CDR3 coding sequence is TGTGCCAGCAGCTTGGGGCAGGGCTGGGGAGCTTTCTTT. Encoded protein: CASSLGQGWGAFF.